The entry below describes one T cell receptor beta chain. Its antigen is unknown. Clones were read by immunoSEQ multiplex PCR, and TCRdb kept only the in-frame ones, dropping some. The sample shows 55,000 to 70,000 clones, roughly 88% of them seen only once. These data come from a study of OX40 agonist ivuxolimab in advanced cancers. Study context: The dose of intravenous ivuxolimab that patients received every 2 weeks ranged from 0.01 to 10 mg/kg. Averaging about 60 years in age, with a range of roughly 20 to 90, the cohort was about 86% male. Findings and limits, study-wide: By week 6 at 0.1 to 3.0 mg/kg, blood CD4+ and CD8+ T cells had expanded clonally.

After removal of 3 bases from V and 1 base from J, the junction contained 3 bases not matched to a gene. This CDR3 spans 15 amino acids. Germline V gene sequence: CDR1 LNHDA, CDR2 SQIVND (reference sequence). Enrollment shut out patients with autoimmune disease history or systemic immunosuppression. The chain recombines TRBV19 with TRBJ1-3, with 7 positions matching TRBD1. The receptor was isolated from an adult with an advanced solid tumor such as melanoma, head and neck, liver or kidney cancer. Sequencing used CD4+ or CD8+ T cells sorted from blood, obtained in a trial of the OX40 agonist ivuxolimab. CDR3 sequence: CASSMGQISGNTIYF. CDR3 bases: TGTGCCAGTAGTATGGGACAGATTTCTGGAAACACCATATATTTT.